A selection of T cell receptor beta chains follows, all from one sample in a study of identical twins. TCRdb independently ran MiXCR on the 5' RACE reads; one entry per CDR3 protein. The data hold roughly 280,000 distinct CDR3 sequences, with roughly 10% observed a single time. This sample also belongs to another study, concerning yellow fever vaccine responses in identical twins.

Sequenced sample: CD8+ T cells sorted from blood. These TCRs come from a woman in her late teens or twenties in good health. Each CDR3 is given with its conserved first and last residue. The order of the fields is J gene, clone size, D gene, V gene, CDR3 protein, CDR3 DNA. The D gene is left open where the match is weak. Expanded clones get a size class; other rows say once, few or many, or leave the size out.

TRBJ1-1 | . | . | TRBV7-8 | CASSFPGTLGNTEAFF | TGTGCCAGCAGCTTCCCCGGGACCCTAGGAAACACTGAAGCTTTCTTT
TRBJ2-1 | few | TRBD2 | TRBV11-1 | CASSWPGGPYNEQFF | TGTGCCAGCAGCTGGCCGGGGGGGCCTTACAATGAGCAGTTCTTC
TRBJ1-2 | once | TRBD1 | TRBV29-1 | CSVAGGNTNYGYTF | TGCAGCGTCGCAGGGGGCAATACTAACTATGGCTACACCTTC
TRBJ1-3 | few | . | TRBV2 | CASPDVLGSPSGNTIYF | TGTGCCAGCCCCGACGTGTTGGGGTCCCCCTCTGGAAACACCATATATTTT
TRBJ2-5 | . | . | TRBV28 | CASSPTREETQYF | TGTGCCAGCAGCCCAACGAGGGAAGAGACCCAGTACTTC
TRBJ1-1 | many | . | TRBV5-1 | CASSFEGNTEAFF | TGCGCCAGCAGCTTCGAGGGGAACACTGAAGCTTTCTTT
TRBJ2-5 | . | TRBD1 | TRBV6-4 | CAISLRPRQGQEETQYF | TGTGCCATCTCCCTCCGGCCCAGACAGGGTCAGGAAGAGACCCAGTACTTC
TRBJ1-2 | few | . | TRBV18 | CASSLGSATVAYRDGYTF | TGTGCCAGCTCACTGGGGTCGGCTACCGTTGCTTACAGGGATGGCTACACCTTC
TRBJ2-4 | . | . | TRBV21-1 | CASTRKNIQYF | TGTGCCAGCACAAGAAAAAACATTCAGTACTTC
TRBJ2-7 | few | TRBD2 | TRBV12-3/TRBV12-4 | CASRPPGLAGGQDEQYF | TGTGCCAGCAGACCCCCGGGACTAGCGGGGGGACAGGACGAGCAGTACTTC
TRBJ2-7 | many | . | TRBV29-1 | CSVVAGNYEQYF | TGCAGCGTTGTGGCGGGAAACTACGAGCAGTACTTC
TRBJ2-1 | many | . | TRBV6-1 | CASSEKGGSYNEQFF | TGTGCCAGCAGTGAAAAGGGGGGCTCCTACAATGAGCAGTTCTTC
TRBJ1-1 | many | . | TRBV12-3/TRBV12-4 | CASSPGGLGNSEAFF | TGTGCCAGCAGTCCTGGAGGGTTGGGGAACAGTGAAGCTTTCTTT
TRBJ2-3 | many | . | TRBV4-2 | CASSELASDTQYF | TGTGCCAGCAGCGAACTAGCATCCGATACGCAGTATTTT
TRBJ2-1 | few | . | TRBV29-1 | CSADWVNEQFF | TGCAGCGCTGACTGGGTGAATGAGCAGTTCTTC
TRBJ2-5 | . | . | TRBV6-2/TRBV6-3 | CASRETSVPGKETQYF | TGTGCCAGCAGAGAGACGTCGGTTCCAGGCAAAGAGACCCAGTACTTC
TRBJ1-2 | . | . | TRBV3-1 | CASSPGTAARSGYTF | TGTGCCAGCAGCCCCGGGACCGCGGCAAGGAGCGGCTACACCTTC
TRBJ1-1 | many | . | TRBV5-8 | CASSLGPESNTEAFF | TGTGCCAGCAGCTTGGGTCCAGAATCGAACACTGAAGCTTTCTTT
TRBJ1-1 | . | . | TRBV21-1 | CASSKTGKLNTEAFF | TGTGCCAGCAGCAAGACAGGGAAGCTGAACACTGAAGCTTTCTTT
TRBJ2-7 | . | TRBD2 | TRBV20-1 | CSARRLAGGDMYEQYF | TGCAGTGCTAGAAGGCTAGCGGGAGGAGACATGTACGAGCAGTACTTC
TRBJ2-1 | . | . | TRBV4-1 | CASSQEIGDYNEQFF | TGCGCCAGCAGCCAAGAAATCGGGGACTACAATGAGCAGTTCTTC
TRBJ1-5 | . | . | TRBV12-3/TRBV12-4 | CASSQAGNNQPQHF | TGTGCCAGCAGCCAGGCTGGGAACAATCAGCCCCAGCATTTT
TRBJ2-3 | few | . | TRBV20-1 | CSARGFRADTQYF | TGCAGTGCTAGGGGGTTCAGGGCAGATACGCAGTATTTT
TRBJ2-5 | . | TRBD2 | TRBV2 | CASSEIAGENQETQYF | TGTGCCAGCAGTGAAATAGCGGGAGAAAACCAAGAGACCCAGTACTTC
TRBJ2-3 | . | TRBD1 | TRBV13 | CASSFGTGGTTDTQYF | TGTGCCAGCAGCTTCGGGACAGGGGGGACCACAGATACGCAGTATTTT
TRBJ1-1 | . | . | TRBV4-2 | CASSQGGIMNTEAFF | TGTGCCAGCAGCCAAGGGGGGATCATGAACACTGAAGCTTTCTTT
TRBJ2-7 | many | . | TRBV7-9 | CASSRLMGERNEQYF | TGTGCCAGCAGCCGTTTGATGGGGGAGAGGAACGAGCAGTACTTC
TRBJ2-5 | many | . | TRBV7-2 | CASSLAPSVETQYF | TGTGCCAGCAGCTTAGCCCCCTCTGTGGAGACCCAGTACTTC
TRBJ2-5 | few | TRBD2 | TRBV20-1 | CSARSGGQEETQYF | TGCAGTGCTAGAAGCGGGGGACAAGAAGAGACCCAGTACTTC
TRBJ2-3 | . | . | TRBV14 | CASSQDLQTQYF | TGTGCCAGCAGCCAAGATCTGCAGACGCAGTATTTT
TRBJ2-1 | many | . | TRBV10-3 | CAISERSGVRNEQFF | TGTGCCATCAGCGAAAGATCAGGGGTAAGAAATGAGCAGTTCTTC
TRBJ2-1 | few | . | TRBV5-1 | CASSLLSSTTNEQFF | TGCGCCAGCAGCTTGCTTTCCTCTACTACCAATGAGCAGTTCTTC
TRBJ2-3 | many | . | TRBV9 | CASRGATDTQYF | TGTGCCAGTCGGGGGGCCACAGATACGCAGTATTTT
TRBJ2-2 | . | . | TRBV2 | CASSVAPTIPNTGELFF | TGTGCCAGCAGCGTAGCACCGACAATTCCTAACACCGGGGAGCTGTTTTTT
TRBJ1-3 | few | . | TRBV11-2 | CASSLVPFSGVSRGNTIYF | TGTGCCAGCAGCTTAGTCCCGTTCTCAGGGGTCTCAAGAGGAAACACCATATATTTT
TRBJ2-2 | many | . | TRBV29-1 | CSVEWEKGPIKNTGELFF | TGCAGCGTTGAATGGGAGAAGGGGCCTATCAAGAACACCGGGGAGCTGTTTTTT
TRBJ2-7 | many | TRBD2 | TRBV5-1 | CASSLMAGGDYEQYF | TGCGCCAGCAGTTTGATGGCGGGGGGGGACTACGAGCAGTACTTC
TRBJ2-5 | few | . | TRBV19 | CASSRSGAWGQETQYF | TGTGCCAGTAGTCGATCGGGGGCGTGGGGGCAAGAGACCCAGTACTTC
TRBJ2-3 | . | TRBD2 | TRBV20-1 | CSAVVHGTSGGISTDTQYF | TGCAGTGCCGTAGTCCATGGGACTAGCGGGGGGATTAGCACAGATACGCAGTATTTT
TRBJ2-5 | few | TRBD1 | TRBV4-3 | CASSQDWDRKETQYF | TGCGCCAGCAGCCAAGACTGGGACAGAAAAGAGACCCAGTACTTC
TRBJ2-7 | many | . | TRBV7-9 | CASSPRSPEQYF | TGTGCCAGCAGCCCGCGGTCCCCCGAGCAGTACTTC
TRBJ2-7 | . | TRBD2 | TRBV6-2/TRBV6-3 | CASSSIIGTSGKYEQYF | TGTGCCAGCAGTTCGATAATCGGGACTAGCGGGAAGTACGAGCAGTACTTC
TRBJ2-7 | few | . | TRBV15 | CATSLTEAYEQYF | TGTGCCACCAGCTTAACAGAGGCGTACGAGCAGTACTTC
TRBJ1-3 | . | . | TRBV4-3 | CASSPSTGNTIYF | TGCGCCAGCAGCCCTAGCACTGGAAACACCATATATTTT
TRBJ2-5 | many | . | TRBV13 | CASSLGRAIETQYF | TGTGCCAGCAGCTTAGGTCGGGCAATAGAGACCCAGTACTTC
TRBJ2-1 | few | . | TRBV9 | CASSVSGGMGEQFF | TGTGCCAGCAGCGTGTCCGGCGGGATGGGAGAGCAGTTCTTC
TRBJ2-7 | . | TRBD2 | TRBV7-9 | CASRGEGPYEQYF | TGTGCCAGCAGGGGGGAGGGTCCCTACGAGCAGTACTTC
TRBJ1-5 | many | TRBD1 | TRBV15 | CATSRDRASNQPQHF | TGTGCCACCAGCCGGGACAGAGCTAGCAATCAGCCCCAGCATTTT
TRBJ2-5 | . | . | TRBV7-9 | CASSLLSGPQETQYF | TGTGCCAGCAGCTTACTCTCCGGGCCTCAAGAGACCCAGTACTTC
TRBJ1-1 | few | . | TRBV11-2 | CASSSQGPGTEAFF | TGTGCCAGCAGCTCTCAGGGCCCGGGCACTGAAGCTTTCTTT
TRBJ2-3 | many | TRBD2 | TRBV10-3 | CAITPAGSTDTQYF | TGTGCCATCACCCCAGCGGGGAGCACAGATACGCAGTATTTT
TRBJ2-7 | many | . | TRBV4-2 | CASSPRGGSISYEQYF | TGTGCCAGCAGCCCCCGAGGGGGTTCCATCTCCTACGAGCAGTACTTC
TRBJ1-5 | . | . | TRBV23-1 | CASSQSGHCCGGASMNQPQHF | TGCGCCAGCAGTCAATCGGGGCATTGTTGTGGGGGCGCGAGCATGAATCAGCCCCAGCATTTT
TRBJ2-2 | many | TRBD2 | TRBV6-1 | CASSTSVPNTGELFF | TGTGCCAGCAGCACTAGCGTTCCGAACACCGGGGAGCTGTTTTTT
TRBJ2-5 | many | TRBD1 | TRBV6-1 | CASKPPSTGLEETQYF | TGTGCCAGCAAACCTCCTTCGACAGGGTTAGAGGAGACCCAGTACTTC